A selection of T cell receptor beta chains follows, all from one sample in a study of blood T cell repertoires in COVID-19. Clones were sequenced by immunoSEQ multiplex PCR, and TCRdb holds only the in-frame ones, with some missing. This repertoire shows approximately 250,000 clones, roughly 89% found once; its top ten account for 2.2%. The sequenced sample consisted of peripheral blood. The receptors shown here come from a man aged 25 to 45 who had recovered from COVID-19. The CDR3 runs from the conserved cysteine through the conserved F or W. D genes are given only for firm matches. Clone size is not always given. Where it is, it says once, few, many or a class for expanded clones.

clone size: NA
D gene: NA
J gene: TRBJ2-7
V gene: TRBV9
CDR3 DNA: TGTGCCAGCAGCGTAGTCGGGACAAGTTACGAGCAGTACTTC
CDR3 protein: CASSVVGTSYEQYF

clone size: NA
D gene: NA
J gene: TRBJ1-1
V gene: TRBV27
CDR3 DNA: TGTGCCAGCAGTCCGCCCCGGACAGCCGCGAACACTGAAGCTTTCTTT
CDR3 protein: CASSPPRTAANTEAFF

clone size: NA
D gene: NA
J gene: TRBJ1-1
V gene: TRBV10-3
CDR3 DNA: TGTGCCATCAGTGGAACAGGGCTAAACACTGAAGCTTTCTTT
CDR3 protein: CAISGTGLNTEAFF

clone size: NA
D gene: NA
J gene: TRBJ2-1
V gene: TRBV13
CDR3 DNA: TGTGCCAGCAGCCCCCTCGTCCCTCCCGGGGCGGGGGCGGTCTACAATGAGCAGTTCTTC
CDR3 protein: CASSPLVPPGAGAVYNEQFF

clone size: few
D gene: TRBD2
J gene: TRBJ2-3
V gene: TRBV20-1
CDR3 DNA: TGCAGTGCTAGTTATTTAAGCGGGGTTACAGATACGCAGTATTTT
CDR3 protein: CSASYLSGVTDTQYF

clone size: NA
D gene: TRBD1
J gene: TRBJ1-4
V gene: TRBV19
CDR3 DNA: TGTGCCAGTAGTATGGGACAGGCCAATGAAAAACTGTTTTTT
CDR3 protein: CASSMGQANEKLFF

clone size: NA
D gene: NA
J gene: TRBJ1-1
V gene: TRBV4-1
CDR3 DNA: TGCGCCAGCAGCCAAGATCTCCGGGTAGACGCTTTCTTT
CDR3 protein: CASSQDLRVDAFF

clone size: NA
D gene: NA
J gene: TRBJ1-1
V gene: TRBV7-9
CDR3 DNA: TGTGCCAGCAGCCCAGCGGGGGACGGCCTAACAGCTTTCTTT
CDR3 protein: CASSPAGDGLTAFF

clone size: NA
D gene: TRBD1
J gene: TRBJ2-1
V gene: TRBV2
CDR3 DNA: TGTGCCTCCCGGACAGGGGTGATGAACAATGAGCAGTTCTTC
CDR3 protein: CASRTGVMNNEQFF

clone size: NA
D gene: NA
J gene: TRBJ2-5
V gene: TRBV5-6
CDR3 DNA: TGTGCCAGCAGCTTTCGGGAGACCCAGTACTTC
CDR3 protein: CASSFRETQYF

clone size: NA
D gene: NA
J gene: TRBJ2-3
V gene: TRBV19
CDR3 DNA: TGTGCCAGTAGCCTGACCGGGACTTTACACACAGATACGCAGTATTTT
CDR3 protein: CASSLTGTLHTDTQYF

clone size: NA
D gene: NA
J gene: TRBJ2-7
V gene: TRBV6-5
CDR3 DNA: TGTGCCAGCGCACCGGGACTCCTGTTTTACGAGCAGTACTTC
CDR3 protein: CASAPGLLFYEQYF

clone size: NA
D gene: NA
J gene: TRBJ2-3
V gene: TRBV4-2
CDR3 DNA: TGTGCCAGCAGCCAAGGGAACGGGGTTTCAGATACGCAGTATTTT
CDR3 protein: CASSQGNGVSDTQYF

clone size: NA
D gene: NA
J gene: TRBJ2-7
V gene: TRBV5-1
CDR3 DNA: TGCGCCAGCAGCTTGGCCCGGGGGGCGGGGTACGAGCAGTACTTC
CDR3 protein: CASSLARGAGYEQYF

clone size: NA
D gene: TRBD1
J gene: TRBJ1-4
V gene: TRBV4-2
CDR3 DNA: TGTGCCAGCAGCCAAAAAACAGGGGACAATGAAAAACTGTTTTTT
CDR3 protein: CASSQKTGDNEKLFF

clone size: NA
D gene: NA
J gene: TRBJ2-7
V gene: TRBV19
CDR3 DNA: TGTGCCAGTAGTGAGGGGCACAGGGCTTACGAGCAGTACTTC
CDR3 protein: CASSEGHRAYEQYF

clone size: few
D gene: TRBD2
J gene: TRBJ2-5
V gene: TRBV14
CDR3 DNA: TGTGCCAGCAGCCAGGAACTAGCGGGGCATGGGGAGACCCAGTACTTC
CDR3 protein: CASSQELAGHGETQYF

clone size: once
D gene: TRBD1
J gene: TRBJ2-7
V gene: TRBV27
CDR3 DNA: TGTGCCTCCTCTCAGGGGGCCCACGAGCAGTACTTC
CDR3 protein: CASSQGAHEQYF

clone size: NA
D gene: TRBD1
J gene: TRBJ1-2
V gene: TRBV4-1
CDR3 DNA: TGCGCCAGCAGCCAAGTCCAAGGGGGCGCGGGGGGCTACACCTTC
CDR3 protein: CASSQVQGGAGGYTF

clone size: NA
D gene: NA
J gene: TRBJ2-7
V gene: TRBV6-5
CDR3 DNA: TGTGCCAGCAGTCCTGACAGGGGAGGGGACGAGCAGTACTTC
CDR3 protein: CASSPDRGGDEQYF

clone size: once
D gene: NA
J gene: TRBJ2-3
V gene: TRBV11-2
CDR3 DNA: TGTGCCAGCAGCCGCCCCGGGACTCCCACAGATACGCAGTATTTT
CDR3 protein: CASSRPGTPTDTQYF

clone size: NA
D gene: NA
J gene: TRBJ1-1
V gene: TRBV11-2
CDR3 DNA: TGTGCCAGCCGACAGTCCTTGAACACTGAAGCTTTCTTT
CDR3 protein: CASRQSLNTEAFF

clone size: NA
D gene: TRBD2
J gene: TRBJ2-6
V gene: TRBV4-2
CDR3 DNA: TGTGCCAGCAGTTTGGGACTAACTGGGGCCAACGTCCTGACTTTC
CDR3 protein: CASSLGLTGANVLTF

clone size: NA
D gene: TRBD1
J gene: TRBJ1-2
V gene: TRBV2
CDR3 DNA: TGTGCCAGCGGCGGACAGGGGGCGAGCGGCTACACCTTC
CDR3 protein: CASGGQGASGYTF